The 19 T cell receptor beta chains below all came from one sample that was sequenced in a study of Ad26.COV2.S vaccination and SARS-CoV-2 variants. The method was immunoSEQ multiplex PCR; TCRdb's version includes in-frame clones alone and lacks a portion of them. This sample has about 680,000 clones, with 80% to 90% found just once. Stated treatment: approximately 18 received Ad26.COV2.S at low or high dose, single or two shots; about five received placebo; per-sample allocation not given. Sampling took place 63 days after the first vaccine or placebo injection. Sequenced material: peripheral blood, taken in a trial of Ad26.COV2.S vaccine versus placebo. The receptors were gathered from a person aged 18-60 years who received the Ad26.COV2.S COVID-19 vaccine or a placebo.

The CDR3: CASRTTGAAEAFF. CDR3 DNA sequence: TGTGCCAGCAGAACCACAGGGGCTGCTGAAGCTTTCTTT. The chain joins TRBV12-3 or TRBV12-4 to TRBJ1-1; 7 nucleotides match TRBD1. This CDR3 region has 13 residues. The trim removed 6 bases at V and 6 bases at J, leaving 7 bases unmatched.

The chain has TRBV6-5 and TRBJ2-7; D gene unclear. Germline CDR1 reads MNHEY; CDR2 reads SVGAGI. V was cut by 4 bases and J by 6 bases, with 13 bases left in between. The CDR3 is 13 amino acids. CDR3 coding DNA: TGTGCCAGCAGTTCGTTCAGTAGTAGCGAGCAGTACTTC. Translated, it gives CASSSFSSSEQYF.

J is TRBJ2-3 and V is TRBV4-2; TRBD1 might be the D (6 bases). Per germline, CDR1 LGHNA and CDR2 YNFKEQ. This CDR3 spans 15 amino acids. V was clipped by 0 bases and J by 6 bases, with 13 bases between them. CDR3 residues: CASSQETGLVDTQYF. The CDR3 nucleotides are TGTGCCAGCAGCCAAGAAACAGGGCTTGTGGATACGCAGTATTTT.

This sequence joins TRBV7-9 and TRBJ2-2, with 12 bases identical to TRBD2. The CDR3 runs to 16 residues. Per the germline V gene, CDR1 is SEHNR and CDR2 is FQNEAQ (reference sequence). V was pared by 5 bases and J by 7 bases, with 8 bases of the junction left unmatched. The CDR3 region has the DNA TGTGCCAGCAGCCCGCGACTAGCGGGAGCTATCGGGGAGCTGTTTTTT. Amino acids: CASSPRLAGAIGELFF.

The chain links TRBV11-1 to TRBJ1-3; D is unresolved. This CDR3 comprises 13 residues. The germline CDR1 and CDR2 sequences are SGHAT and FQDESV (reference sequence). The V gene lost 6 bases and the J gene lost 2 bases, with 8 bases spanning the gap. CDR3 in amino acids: CASSNSPGNTIYF. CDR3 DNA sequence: TGTGCCAGCAGTAACTCGCCTGGAAACACCATATATTTT.

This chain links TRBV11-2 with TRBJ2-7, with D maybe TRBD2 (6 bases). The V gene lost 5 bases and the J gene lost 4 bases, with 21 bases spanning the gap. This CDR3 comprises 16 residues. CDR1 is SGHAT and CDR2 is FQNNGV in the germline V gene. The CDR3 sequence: CASSPGERVTQYEQYF. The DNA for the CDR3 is TGTGCCAGCAGCCCCGGGGAGCGGGTAACCCAGTACGAGCAGTACTTC.

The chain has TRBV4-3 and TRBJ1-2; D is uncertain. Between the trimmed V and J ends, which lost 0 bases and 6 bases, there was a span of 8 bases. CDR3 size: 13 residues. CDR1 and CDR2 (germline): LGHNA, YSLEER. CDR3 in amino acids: CASSQDRGDGYTF. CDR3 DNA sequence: TGCGCCAGCAGCCAAGATCGCGGAGATGGCTACACCTTC.

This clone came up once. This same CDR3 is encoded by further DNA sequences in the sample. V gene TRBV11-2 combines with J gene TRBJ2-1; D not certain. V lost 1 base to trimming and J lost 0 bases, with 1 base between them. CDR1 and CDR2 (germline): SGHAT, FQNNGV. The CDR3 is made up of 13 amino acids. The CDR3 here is CASSLVSYNEQFF. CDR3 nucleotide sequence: TGTGCCAGCAGCTTAGTCTCCTACAATGAGCAGTTCTTC.

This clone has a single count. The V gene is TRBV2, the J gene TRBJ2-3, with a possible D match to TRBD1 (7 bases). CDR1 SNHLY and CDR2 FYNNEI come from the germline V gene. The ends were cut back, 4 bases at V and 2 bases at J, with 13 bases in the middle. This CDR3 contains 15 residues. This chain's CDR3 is CASSGQGLTTDTQYF. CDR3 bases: TGTGCCAGCAGTGGACAGGGACTGACCACAGATACGCAGTATTTT.

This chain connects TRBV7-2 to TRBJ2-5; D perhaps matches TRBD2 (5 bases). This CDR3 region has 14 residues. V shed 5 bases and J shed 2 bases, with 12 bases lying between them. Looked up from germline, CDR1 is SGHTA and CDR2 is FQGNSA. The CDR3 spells CASSTWTVQETQYF. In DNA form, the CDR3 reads TGTGCCAGCAGCACGTGGACTGTACAAGAGACCCAGTACTTC.

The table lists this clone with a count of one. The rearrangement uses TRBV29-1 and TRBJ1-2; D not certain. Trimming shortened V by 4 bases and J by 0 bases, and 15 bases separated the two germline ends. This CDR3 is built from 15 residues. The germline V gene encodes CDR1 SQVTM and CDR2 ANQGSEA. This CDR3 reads CSVATNSQANYGYTF. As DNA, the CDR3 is TGCAGCGTTGCGACAAACTCCCAGGCTAACTATGGCTACACCTTC. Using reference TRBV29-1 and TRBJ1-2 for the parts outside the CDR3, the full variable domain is SAVISQKPSRDICQRGTSLTIQCQVDSQVTMMFWYRQQPGQSLTLIATANQGSEATYESGFVIDKFPISRPNLTFSTLTVSNMSPEDSSIYLCSVATNSQANYGYTFGSGTRLTVV.

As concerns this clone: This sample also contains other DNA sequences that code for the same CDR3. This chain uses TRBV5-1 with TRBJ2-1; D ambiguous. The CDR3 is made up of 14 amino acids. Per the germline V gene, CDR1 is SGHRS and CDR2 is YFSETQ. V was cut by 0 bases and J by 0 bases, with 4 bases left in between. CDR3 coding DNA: TGCGCCAGCAGCTTGGATAGCTCCTACAATGAGCAGTTCTTC. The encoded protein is CASSLDSSYNEQFF. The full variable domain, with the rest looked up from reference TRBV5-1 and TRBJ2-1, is KAGVTQTPRYLIKTRGQQVTLSCSPISGHRSVSWYQQTPGQGLQFLFEYFSETQRNKGNFPGRFSGRQFSNSRSEMNVSTLELGDSALYLCASSLDSSYNEQFFGPGTRLTVL.

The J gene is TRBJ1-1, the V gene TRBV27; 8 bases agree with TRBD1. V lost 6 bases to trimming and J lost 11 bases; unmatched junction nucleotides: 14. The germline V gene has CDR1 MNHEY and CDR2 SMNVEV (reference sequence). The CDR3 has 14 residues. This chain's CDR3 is CASRSGTGPRGAFF. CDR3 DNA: TGTGCCAGCAGGTCCGGGACAGGCCCTCGGGGGGCTTTCTTT.

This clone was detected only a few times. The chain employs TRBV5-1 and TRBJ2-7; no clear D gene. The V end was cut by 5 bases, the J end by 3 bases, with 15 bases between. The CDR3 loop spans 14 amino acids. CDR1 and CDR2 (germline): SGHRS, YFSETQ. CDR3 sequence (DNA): TGCGCCAGCAGTCTATGGGCAGAAGACTACGAGCAGTACTTC. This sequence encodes CASSLWAEDYEQYF.

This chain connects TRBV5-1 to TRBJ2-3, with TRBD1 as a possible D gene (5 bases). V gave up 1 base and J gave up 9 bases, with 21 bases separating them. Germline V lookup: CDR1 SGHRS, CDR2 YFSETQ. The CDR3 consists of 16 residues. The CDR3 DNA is TGCGCCAGCAGCTTGACCCAGTTTCGAGCGCAGGGAACGCAGTATTTT. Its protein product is CASSLTQFRAQGTQYF.

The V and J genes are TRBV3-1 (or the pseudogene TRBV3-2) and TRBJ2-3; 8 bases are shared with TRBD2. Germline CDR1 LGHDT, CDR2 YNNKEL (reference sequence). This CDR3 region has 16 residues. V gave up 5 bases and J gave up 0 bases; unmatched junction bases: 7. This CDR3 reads CASSYLAGSSTDTQYF. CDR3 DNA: TGTGCCAGCAGCTACTTAGCGGGGTCTAGCACAGATACGCAGTATTTT.

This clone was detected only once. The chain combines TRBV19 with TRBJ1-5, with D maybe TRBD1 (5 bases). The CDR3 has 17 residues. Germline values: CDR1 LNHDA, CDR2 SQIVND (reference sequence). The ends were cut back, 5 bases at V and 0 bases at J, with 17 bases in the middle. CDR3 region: CASSPDTRVVSNQPQHF. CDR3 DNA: TGTGCCAGTAGTCCGGACACCCGAGTCGTTAGCAATCAGCCCCAGCATTTT.

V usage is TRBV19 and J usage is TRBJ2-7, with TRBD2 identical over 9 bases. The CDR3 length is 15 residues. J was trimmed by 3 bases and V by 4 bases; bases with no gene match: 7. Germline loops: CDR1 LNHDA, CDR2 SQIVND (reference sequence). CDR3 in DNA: TGTGCCAGTAGTAGGGGACTAGCCCTACTCTACGAGCAGTACTTC. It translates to CASSRGLALLYEQYF.

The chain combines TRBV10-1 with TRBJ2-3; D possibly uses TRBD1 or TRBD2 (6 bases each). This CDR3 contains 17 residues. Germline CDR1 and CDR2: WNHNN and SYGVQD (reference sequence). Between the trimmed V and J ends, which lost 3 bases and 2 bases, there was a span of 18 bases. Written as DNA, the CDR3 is TGCGCCAGCAGTGAACCAGGAGGGGGGTGGTACACAGATACGCAGTATTTT. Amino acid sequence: CASSEPGGGWYTDTQYF.